Here is one T cell receptor (beta chain) with its context. Its antigen is unidentified. This CDR3 is built from 15 residues. Germline V CDR1 and CDR2: SGHAT, FQNNGV. J was trimmed by 3 bases and V by 4 bases; bases with no gene match: 7. The sample comes from a study of CD8 T cells in Susac syndrome. General study points: The authors acknowledged that the study's TCR sequencing and HLA analysis involved relatively few individuals.

RNA amounts of about 0.5 to 1 ug underwent reverse transcription with random hexamers. immunoSEQ multiplex PCR amplified TCR beta CDR3 across 54 Vbeta, 13 Jbeta. MiXCR was run by TCRdb on the immunoSEQ multiplex PCR reads, yielding one entry per CDR3 protein. The sample has some 180,000 distinct CDR3 sequences, less than 95% seen once. Sequencing of TCR beta drew on CD8+ and CD4+ T cells from blood. FACS enriched CD8+ TEMRA cells, while bulk CD8+ and CD4+ were negatively isolated. Sample: CD4+ T cells from PBMCs. The sequence was obtained from a human donor in good health. V is TRBV11-2 and J is TRBJ2-7; 9 bases are shared with TRBD1. The DNA for the CDR3 is TGTGCCAGCAGCTCGAGGACAGGGGTTGACTACGAGCAGTACTTC. The encoded protein is CASSSRTGVDYEQYF.